This T cell receptor (beta chain) was recorded in a study of blood T cells in healthy people across ages. Findings and limits, study-wide: Age showed a roughly linear inverse relationship with TCR beta diversity per million T cells.

A remark on this clonotype: Its specificity is not known.

Then a second PCR, running roughly 6 to 11 cycles, was carried out with a sample-barcoded 5' primer and a J-beta primer mix. TCRdb reprocessed the 5' RACE reads via MiXCR and lists one record per CDR3 protein. Of 1.5 million to 2 million distinct CDR3 sequences listed, about two fifths were seen once; the top ten hold roughly 23%. Each individual donor underwent a draw of about 11 milliliters of peripheral blood. The source is a human donor in good health. The specimen sequenced was blood.

CDR3 in amino acids: CATSDLQGHEQYF. The CDR3 bases are TGTGCCACCAGTGATTTGCAGGGACACGAGCAGTACTTC. The V and J genes are TRBV24-1 and TRBJ2-7; TRBD1 or TRBD2 may be the D gene (5 bases each). The CDR3 extends over 13 amino acids. The V gene lost 0 bases and the J gene lost 5 bases, with 7 bases spanning the gap. CDR1 KGHDR and CDR2 SFDVKD come from the germline V gene.